This entry describes one T cell receptor beta chain. Libraries were prepared by immunoSEQ multiplex PCR; TCRdb keeps only in-frame clonotypes and omits some of them. Here the sample spans under 350,000 clones, roughly 91% being singletons. This record belongs to a study of blood T cell repertoires in COVID-19. The CDR3 totals 15 residues. Germline V CDR1 and CDR2: MNHEY, SMNVEV (reference sequence). The V gene end was trimmed by 4 bases and the J gene end by 3 bases; junction bases not matched to a gene: 4. The chain couples TRBV27 to TRBJ2-7; 12 bases align to TRBD2. This TCR came from a man aged 40-49 years with acute or convalescent COVID-19. The sequencing sample was made of peripheral blood. CDR3 in DNA: TGTGCCAGCAGTTCGTGGACTAGCGGGGACTACGAGCAGTACTTC. Translation gives CASSSWTSGDYEQYF.